This TCR beta chain stems from a study of blood T cell repertoires in COVID-19. Looked up from germline, CDR1 is GTSNPN and CDR2 is SVGIG (reference sequence). Unmatched junction bases numbered 11, after V lost 2 bases and J lost 6 bases. This CDR3 comprises 16 residues. The assay was immunoSEQ multiplex PCR, and TCRdb's table has in-frame clones only and misses some. The sample has 210,000 or so clones, about 90% seen once. The receptor comes from a man aged 18 to 29 with active or convalescent COVID-19. The chain is built from TRBV30 and TRBJ2-1; 9 bases align to TRBD2. What was sequenced was peripheral blood. CDR3 protein: CAWSPIGAGGVNEQFF. CDR3 in DNA: TGTGCCTGGAGTCCTATTGGAGCGGGAGGAGTCAATGAGCAGTTCTTC.